The source of this T cell receptor (beta chain) is a study of blood T cells in healthy people across ages (dated by TCRdb to the mid-2010s). Some background on the complete study: In model experiments, template switching captured roughly one uniquely barcoded TCR beta cDNA molecule for every two T cells. Four age groups were formed from the donors: young (average approximately 15 years), middle-aged (just under 40), aged (about 62) and long-lived (about 75). Using deep sequencing normalized with unique cDNA molecular identifiers, the study measured how TCR beta repertoire diversity changes with age. The study analyzed two additional independent replicas of 1 million unique cDNA reads from the same blood draw for two donors, one aged 18 to 30 and one aged 80 or older. Results the study describes overall, beyond this receptor: Observed TCR beta diversity per million T cells fell roughly linearly with age, and a significant reduction was already apparent by age roughly 40. Estimates of total diversity from one million sequenced T cells were regarded as lower bounds and underestimates. Donor CMV infection status was unknown, potentially confounding age-related changes in expanded clonotypes. Bulk unsorted PBMC profiling prevented conclusive comparison of naive and antigen-experienced compartments. A strong correlation was found between observed TCR beta diversity and the percentage of naive T cells measured by flow cytometry. The long-lived group showed more naive CD4+ T cells, fewer expanded clones and increased TCR diversity than the aged group, suggesting age selection.

Receptors were amplified or captured by 5' RACE. The instrument was an Illumina HiSeq 2500. The second PCR ran for about 7 to 11 cycles and used a J-beta primer mix along with a sample-barcoded 5' primer. A template-switch 5' adaptor carrying 12 random nucleotides introduced a unique molecular identifier onto each TCR beta cDNA molecule. Each sample yielded at least 3 million CDR3-containing paired-end reads. First-strand cDNA synthesis was performed from all RNA using the Mint cDNA synthesis kit, with priming by a TRBC-specific oligonucleotide. Following uracil-DNA glycosylase treatment, all cDNA underwent a first 18-cycle PCR with the universal primers M1SS and BC2_uni_R. The paper's processing steps were these. Each sample was normalized by randomly selecting 1 million high-quality reads, each carrying a distinct molecular identifier. Instead of being binned into consensus sequences, reads that shared molecular identifiers were thrown out. MiTCR, set to a Q25 quality threshold and the strictest error-elimination algorithm, was used for CDR3 identification, clonotype clustering and error correction. Lower-bound total TCR beta diversity was estimated with a nonparametric unseen species model using Euler transformation. TCRdb applied fastp at Q25 and MiXCR to the public reads, then kept only in-frame beta chains. Rows with one shared CDR3 protein collapse into an entry with the most common genes and DNA. TCRdb's processing, not the study's, gives the V and J calls here. Within this sample are 800,000 or so distinct CDR3 sequences, with approximately 25% of them counted one time only. 3% to 4.5% of the sample comes from the top ten.

The donors were roughly 39 Caucasian individuals from Russia, aged about 6 to 95 years, who were systemically healthy. Each donor gave about 9.8 milliliters of peripheral blood, drawn into EDTA-treated Vacutainer tubes. Ficoll-Paque density-gradient centrifugation was used to isolate PBMCs, with at least 6.5 million per sample. Trizol reagent was used to extract total RNA from PBMCs, with at least 5 micrograms per sample. Naive CD45RAhigh/CD27high T cell percentages were measured by flow cytometry on a PBMC aliquot from every donor. On this clonotype itself: Its antigen is unknown. One junction end does not reproduce the germline sequence, and a read error may be involved.

The sample also formed part of further work on T cells of mothers and their children. Drawing on the second study: Nine systemically healthy Caucasian individuals, comprising three mothers and their six children, were included as donors. cDNA synthesis consumed the entire amount of extracted RNA, loaded at 1.5 ug RNA in each 15 ul reaction. In the second PCR, sample barcodes and 2-4 random nucleotides were introduced via the M1S primer. Each mother yielded over 10 million TCR beta CDR3 reads and each child a few million reads. TCR recombination output is similarly shaped by thymic selection in related and unrelated pairs, with a minor effect exerted by inherited differences. Normalized repertoire overlap was always slightly but never significantly higher in related than unrelated mother-child pairs. Persistent microchimeric T cell clones were not detected, at a sensitivity of approximately 98 clones per million clonotypes. The study used deep NGS to compare TCR beta repertoires of mothers and children, seeking features distinguishing related mother-child pairs from unrelated individuals. On average, the children were roughly 12 +/- 4 years old, while the mothers were approximately 40 +/- 4 years old. After adapters were ligated using NEBNext reagents, the libraries underwent 100+100 nt paired-end sequencing on an Illumina HiSeq 2000. Mother and child libraries were prepared a month apart and sequenced in separate runs to prevent cross-contamination. For each donor, between roughly 500,000 and 2,100,000 distinct TCR beta clonotypes were identified. Naive TCR beta clonotypes were estimated from low-frequency clonotypes matched to each donor's FACS-determined naive share, without sorting.

This sequence was found in a boy aged 5-17 years in good health. Sequencing was performed on blood.

The DNA sequence is TGTACCACCAGTGATTTCGGGACTAGCACCAACAATGAGCAGTTCTTC. It is translated as CTTSDFGTSTNNEQFF. This chain is built from TRBV24-1 and TRBJ2-1; the junction holds 9 bases that match TRBD2. According to the germline V gene, CDR1 reads KGHDR and CDR2 reads SFDVKD. The CDR3 starts with the cysteine, ends with the phenylalanine, and has 16 residues. The DNA shown is the 48-base CDR3, in frame from base 1.